This T cell receptor (beta chain) was sequenced during a study of T cells in Graves' hyperthyroidism and ophthalmopathy. General study results and limits: Blood also carried most thyroid clonotypes expanded above 0.001. A model of 13 V-J pairs discriminated ophthalmopathy from stable hyperthyroidism.

As regards this clonotype: Its specificity is not known.

The CDR3 has 15 residues. The V gene end was trimmed by 5 bases and the J gene end by 3 bases; junction bases not matched to a gene: 8. The V gene's germline CDR1 is SGHAT and CDR2 FQNNGV. TCR beta CDR3 region amplification was performed from RNA transcripts. During a first-round RT-PCR of the TCR CDR3, the HTBI primer set was used. In TCRdb, the multiplex PCR reads were re-called with MiXCR into one record per CDR3 protein. The sample lists under 300,000 distinct CDR3 sequences; about 25% were seen once. This chain links TRBV11-2 with TRBJ2-5, with TRBD1 matching over 8 bases. The sequence derives from a man aged 40-55 years with Graves' hyperthyroidism that later progressed to Graves' ophthalmopathy. The sample consisted of blood. The CDR3 loop is CASSQRPGGEETQYF. The CDR3 nucleotides read TGTGCCAGCAGCCAAAGGCCAGGGGGCGAAGAGACCCAGTACTTC.